This entry is about one T cell receptor (beta chain). The antigen this receptor binds is unknown. Base-call qualities are not available, and no considerably larger clone is one nucleotide away. The memory CD4+ T cell population was isolated based on a CD4+CD45RO+CD25- phenotype. Tregs, naive and memory CD4+ T cells from tumor, blood and ipsilateral draining lymph nodes of a few breast cancer patients underwent full-length TCR alpha and beta sequencing. Tumor tissue, along with lymph nodes from ipsilateral axillary dissection, was perfused with PBS, minced, and then digested using collagenase I and hyaluronidase. Ficoll density gradient centrifugation was used to isolate mononuclear cells from lymph nodes or from under 55 ml of peripheral blood. Sorted cell populations were confirmed by FACS to exceed 90% purity. Amplification of full-length TCR variable regions was done by 5' RACE PCR using constant-region reverse primers, and this step was followed by semi-nested PCR with Nested Universal Primer A. The ReliaPrep RNA Cell Miniprep System was used to extract total RNA, which was then reverse transcribed into 5'RACE-ready cDNA with the SMARTer RACE 5'/3' Kit. Multiplex adaptors were used to barcode the full-length TCR alpha and beta libraries, which were then sequenced on an Illumina MiSeq. The original methods were these. For each of nine subset-tissue groups, sequencing data from the five patients were pooled, and the groups were then compared using unsupervised clustering of TCR gene usage. The Morisita-Horn index, with shared sequences weighted by their contribution to each repertoire, was used to calculate repertoire similarity. In TCRdb, the public reads were trimmed at Q25 with fastp and aligned with MiXCR, with productive beta chains retained. Identical CDR3 protein sequences are pooled into one entry, listed with their most common genes and DNA. TCRdb's processing, not the authors' own work, is the source of the V and J calls. The sample table lists just under 65,000 distinct CDR3 sequences, approximately 22% of them with a count of one. The ten biggest clones cover 2.5% to 3.5% of the sample.

These data originate in a study (dated by TCRdb to between 2014 and 2016). Looking at the study overall: The study tested whether tumor-infiltrating Tregs in breast cancer are recruited from blood Tregs or converted in situ from other CD4+ T cell subsets.

V lost 0 bases and J lost 0 bases; the stretch between them is 7 bases long. CDR1 and CDR2 were assigned from the germline V gene as SGDLS and YYNGEE. From cysteine to phenylalanine, the CDR3 is 15 amino acids long. Only the CDR3 portion is preserved as DNA: 45 bases, with reading frame beginning at the first base. General study outcomes and caveats: The TCR alpha and beta sequences of tumor-infiltrating Tregs showed the greatest overlap with tumor naive CD4+ T cells, followed by blood naive CD4+ T cells. In terms of TCR gene usage, tumor memory CD4+ T cells clustered together with blood and lymph node memory CD4+ cells, as well as with lymph node naive CD4+ cells. The validation in the larger cohort was limited to a single TCR beta V-J rearrangement instead of whole repertoires.

The sequencing sample was made of memory CD4+ T cells sorted from a lymph node. Explained via the paper, the cell subset or site label denotes: memory CD4+ T cells, CD4+CD45RO+CD25-. The origin of this receptor is a female donor with breast cancer. The chain joins TRBV9 to TRBJ1-3; no D segment can be confidently identified. This receptor has the CDR3 CASSVAGSSGNTIYF. The DNA sequence is as follows: TGTGCCAGCAGCGTAGCCGGAAGCTCTGGAAACACCATATATTTT.